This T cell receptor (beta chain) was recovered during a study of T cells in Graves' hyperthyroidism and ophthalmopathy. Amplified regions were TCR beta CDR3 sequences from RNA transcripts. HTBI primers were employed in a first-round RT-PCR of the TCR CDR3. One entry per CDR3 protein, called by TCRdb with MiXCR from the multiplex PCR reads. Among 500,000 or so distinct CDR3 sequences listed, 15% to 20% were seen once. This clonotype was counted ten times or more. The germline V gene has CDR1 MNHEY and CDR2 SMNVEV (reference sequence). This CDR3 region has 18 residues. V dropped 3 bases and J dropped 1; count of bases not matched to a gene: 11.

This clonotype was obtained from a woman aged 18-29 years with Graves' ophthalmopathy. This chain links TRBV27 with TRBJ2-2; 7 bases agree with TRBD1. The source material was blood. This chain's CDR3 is CASSFLGVTGRNTGELFF. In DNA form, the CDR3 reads TGTGCCAGCAGTTTCTTAGGCGTGACAGGGCGGAACACCGGGGAGCTGTTTTTT.